What follows describes a single TCR beta chain. Antigen specificity is unknown. This sample is drawn from a study of identical twins. Study conclusions and caveats: Partial confounding of zero-insertion analyses by invariant MAIT and iNKT cells was possible. Without tracking the same donors, conclusions rested on cross-sectional statistical analysis.

Germline CDR1 reads SGHVS; CDR2 reads FQNEAQ. V lost 4 bases to trimming and J lost 2 bases; unmatched junction nucleotides: 10. The CDR3 loop spans 17 amino acids. TCRdb re-called the 5' RACE reads through MiXCR, storing one row per CDR3 protein. The table includes roughly 260,000 distinct CDR3 sequences, approximately 7.9% detected once. These data are also associated with another study on yellow fever vaccine responses in identical twins. That work adds: Twins' T cell vaccine responses reportedly looked partly convergent, partly personalized.

Sample: CD8+ T cells sorted from blood. The TCR was taken from a woman aged 18-29 years in good health. The chain uses TRBV7-8 and TRBJ2-3; 9 nucleotides align to TRBD1. This CDR3 reads CASSSLGDRDTTDTQYF. DNA for the CDR3: TGTGCCAGCAGCTCGTTAGGGGACAGGGATACCACAGATACGCAGTATTTT.